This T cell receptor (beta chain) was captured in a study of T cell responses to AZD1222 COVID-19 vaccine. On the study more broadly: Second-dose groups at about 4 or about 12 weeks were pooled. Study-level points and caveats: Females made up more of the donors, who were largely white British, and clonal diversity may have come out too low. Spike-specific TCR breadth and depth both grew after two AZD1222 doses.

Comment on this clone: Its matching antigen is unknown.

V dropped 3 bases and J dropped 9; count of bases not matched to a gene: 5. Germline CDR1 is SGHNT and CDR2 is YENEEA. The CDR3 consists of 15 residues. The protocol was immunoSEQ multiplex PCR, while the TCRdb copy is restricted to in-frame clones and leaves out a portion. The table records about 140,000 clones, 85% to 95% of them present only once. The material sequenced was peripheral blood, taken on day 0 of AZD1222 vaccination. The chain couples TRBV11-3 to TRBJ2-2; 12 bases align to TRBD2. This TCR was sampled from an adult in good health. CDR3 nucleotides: TGTGCCAGCAGCTTTTCACTAGCGGGGGGTCGGGAGCTGTTTTTT. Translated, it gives CASSFSLAGGRELFF.